This entry lists 8 T cell receptor beta chains sequenced from one sample in a study of response to subunit inactivated influenza vaccine. Each CDR3 protein gets one entry after TCRdb re-called the RT-PCR reads with MiXCR. Of about 500,000 distinct CDR3 sequences in the sample, 15% to 20% were seen once. Sequenced here: CD4+ T cells sorted from PBMCs, sampled less than 30 months after vaccination. The receptors originated from a man between 50 and 75 years old who received an inactivated influenza vaccine.

In this sample, this clonotype turned up many times. The chain has TRBV10-3 and TRBJ2-2; TRBD2 aligns across 13 bases. V shed 8 bases and J 4 bases; nucleotides not matched to a gene: 4. The CDR3 totals 15 residues. The germline V gene encodes CDR1 ENHRY and CDR2 SYGVKD. CDR3 region: CAIGTSGASTGELFF. The CDR3 coding sequence is TGTGCCATCGGGACTAGCGGGGCCTCCACCGGGGAGCTGTTTTTT.

This clonotype occurred a few times. This sequence joins TRBV10-3 and TRBJ2-7, with unresolved D. The CDR3 has 14 amino acids. Germline CDR1 and CDR2: ENHRY and SYGVKD. V shed 0 bases and J shed 1 base, with 7 bases lying between them. DNA of the CDR3: TGTGCCATCAGTGAGTCGTTGGGATCCTACGAGCAGTACTTC. Amino acid sequence: CAISESLGSYEQYF.

The CDR3 bases are TGTGCCAGCAGGCCCGGGCCAATGGAGACCCAGTACTTC. Translated: CASRPGPMETQYF. The rearrangement links TRBV12-3 or TRBV12-4 to TRBJ2-5; no clear D. The length of the CDR3 is 13 residues. Trimming took off 6 bases at V and 5 bases at J, with 13 bases between the two ends.

This chain uses TRBV10-1 with TRBJ2-7; TRBD2 matches at 8 bases. This CDR3 spans 15 amino acids. With V trimmed by 5 bases and J by 6 bases, 12 bases remained unmatched. Germline V gene lookup returns CDR1 WNHNN and CDR2 SYGVQD (reference sequence). As DNA, the CDR3 is TGCGCCAGCAGTCCCCAGGTTGCGGGGGGCTTCGAGCAGTACTTC. Translated, it gives CASSPQVAGGFEQYF.

This clonotype has a handful of counts. The CDR3 here is CASRWDRADYGYTF. DNA for the CDR3: TGTGCCAGCAGATGGGACAGGGCGGACTATGGCTACACCTTC. The rearrangement uses TRBV2 and TRBJ1-2, with 9 nucleotides matching TRBD1. V shed 6 bases, J shed 3 bases, and the junction held 5 bases outside the gene matches. Germline V gene sequence: CDR1 SNHLY, CDR2 FYNNEI. This CDR3 has 14 amino acids.

The sample holds a few counts of this clonotype. The genes are TRBV27 and TRBJ2-1, with D tentatively TRBD1 (6 bases). Germline V gene data show CDR1 as MNHEY and CDR2 as SMNVEV (reference sequence). This CDR3 has 13 amino acids. V was cut by 6 bases and J by 6 bases, with 12 bases left in between. The CDR3 loop reads CASREGVFNEQFF. CDR3 nucleotides: TGTGCCAGCAGAGAGGGGGTTTTCAATGAGCAGTTCTTC.

This clonotype was recorded at least ten times. This chain connects TRBV7-8 to TRBJ2-7; D possibly corresponds to TRBD2 (6 bases). Deletions cut 8 bases from V and 0 bases from J, with 20 bases between. There are 16 residues in the CDR3. Germline loops: CDR1 SGHVS, CDR2 FQNEAQ. The CDR3 here is CASFRGGTGSSYEQYF. The CDR3 region has the DNA TGTGCCAGCTTTAGGGGAGGTACGGGGAGCTCCTACGAGCAGTACTTC.

The chain employs TRBV4-2 and TRBJ2-1, with 12 bases fitting TRBD2. The V gene end was trimmed by 7 bases and the J gene end by 2 bases; junction bases not matched to a gene: 9. This CDR3 is built from 17 residues. Per germline, CDR1 LGHNA and CDR2 YNFKEQ. The CDR3 here is CASTQLAGGGAYNEQFF. The DNA for the CDR3 is TGTGCCAGCACTCAACTAGCGGGAGGTGGGGCCTACAATGAGCAGTTCTTC.